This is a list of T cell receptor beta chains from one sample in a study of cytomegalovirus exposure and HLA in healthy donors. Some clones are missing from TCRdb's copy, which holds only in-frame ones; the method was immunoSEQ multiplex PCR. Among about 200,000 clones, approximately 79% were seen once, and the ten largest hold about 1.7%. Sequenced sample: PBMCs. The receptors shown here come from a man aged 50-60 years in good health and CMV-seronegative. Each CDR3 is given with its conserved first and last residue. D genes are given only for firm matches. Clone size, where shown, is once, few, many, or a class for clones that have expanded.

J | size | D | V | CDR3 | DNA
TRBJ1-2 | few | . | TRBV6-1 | CASSQGQGRYGYTF | TGTGCCAGCAGCCAAGGGCAGGGGCGCTATGGCTACACCTTC
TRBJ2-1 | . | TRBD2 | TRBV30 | CAWKTGLGGRTYNEQFF | TGTGCCTGGAAGACGGGACTGGGGGGGAGGACCTACAATGAGCAGTTCTTC
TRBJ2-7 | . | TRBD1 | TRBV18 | CASSPRAGGGEQYF | TGTGCCAGCTCACCACGGGCAGGGGGCGGCGAGCAGTACTTC
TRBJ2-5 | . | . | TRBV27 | CASSPVGAPGETQYF | TGTGCCAGCAGTCCGGTGGGGGCCCCAGGGGAGACCCAGTACTTC
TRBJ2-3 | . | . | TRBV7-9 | CASSLSTSSTDTQYF | TGTGCCAGCAGCTTGTCAACTTCTAGCACAGATACGCAGTATTTT
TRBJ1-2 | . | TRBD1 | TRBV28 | CASSVDRDLYGYTF | TGTGCCAGCAGCGTCGACAGGGACCTCTATGGCTACACCTTC
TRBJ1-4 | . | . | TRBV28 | CASSAPGQATNEKLFF | TGTGCCAGCAGTGCACCGGGACAAGCAACTAATGAAAAACTGTTTTTT
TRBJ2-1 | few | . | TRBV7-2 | CASSLAQATYNEQFF | TGTGCCAGCAGCTTAGCGCAGGCCACCTACAATGAGCAGTTCTTC
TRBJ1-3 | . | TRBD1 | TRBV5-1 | CASSLDRVSSGNTIYF | TGCGCCAGCAGCCTGGACAGGGTGAGCTCTGGAAACACCATATATTTT
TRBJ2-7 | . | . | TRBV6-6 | CASSPSSYEQYF | TGTGCCAGCAGCCCCAGCTCCTACGAGCAGTACTTC
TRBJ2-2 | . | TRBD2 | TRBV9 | CASSKGLAANTGELFF | TGTGCCAGCAGCAAGGGACTAGCGGCGAACACCGGGGAGCTGTTTTTT
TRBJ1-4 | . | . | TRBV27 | CASSVQGLTNEKLFF | TGTGCCAGCAGTGTACAGGGTCTAACTAATGAAAAACTGTTTTTT
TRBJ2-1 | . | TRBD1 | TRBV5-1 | CASSLPGQGKEQFF | TGCGCCAGCAGCTTACCGGGACAGGGAAAGGAGCAGTTCTTC
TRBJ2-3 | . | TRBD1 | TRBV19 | CASSITGESTDTQYF | TGTGCCAGTAGTATAACAGGGGAAAGCACAGATACGCAGTATTTT
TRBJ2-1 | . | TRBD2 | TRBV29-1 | CSVEKTSGGQNEQFF | TGCAGCGTTGAAAAGACTAGCGGGGGGCAAAATGAGCAGTTCTTC
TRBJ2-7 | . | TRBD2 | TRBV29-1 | CSATSGKIYEQYF | TGCAGCGCAACTAGCGGGAAGATATACGAGCAGTACTTC
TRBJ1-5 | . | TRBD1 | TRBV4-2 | CASSQEHRGNQPQHF | TGTGCCAGCAGCCAAGAACACAGGGGGAATCAGCCCCAGCATTTT
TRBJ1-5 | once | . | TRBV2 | CASTVERGNQPQHF | TGTGCCAGCACGGTAGAACGGGGCAATCAGCCCCAGCATTTT
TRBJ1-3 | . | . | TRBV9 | CASSVGQGTGNTIYF | TGTGCCAGCAGCGTGGGGCAGGGGACGGGAAACACCATATATTTT
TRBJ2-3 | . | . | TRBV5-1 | CASSLGAGPTDTQYF | TGCGCCAGCAGCTTGGGCGCGGGACCCACAGATACGCAGTATTTT
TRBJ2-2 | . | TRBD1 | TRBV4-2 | CASSPTGQGYTGELFF | TGTGCCAGCAGCCCTACGGGACAGGGGTACACCGGGGAGCTGTTTTTT
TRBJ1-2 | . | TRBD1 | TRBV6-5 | CASRGQGTYGYTF | TGTGCCAGCAGGGGACAGGGCACGTATGGCTACACCTTC
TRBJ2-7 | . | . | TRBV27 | CATSPGGAYEQYF | TGTGCCACATCCCCCGGGGGAGCCTACGAGCAGTACTTC
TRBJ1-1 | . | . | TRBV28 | CASSFAGARGTEAFF | TGTGCCAGCAGTTTTGCGGGGGCGCGAGGCACTGAAGCTTTCTTT
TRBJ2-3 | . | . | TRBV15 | CATSGWDISSTDTQYF | TGTGCCACCAGCGGATGGGACATCTCTAGCACAGATACGCAGTATTTT
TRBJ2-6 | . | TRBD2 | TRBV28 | CASSFGGSGANVLTF | TGTGCCAGCAGTTTCGGGGGGTCTGGGGCCAACGTCCTGACTTTC
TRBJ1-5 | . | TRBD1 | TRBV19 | CASSPRLDRGPVYSNQPQHF | TGTGCCAGTAGTCCCCGATTAGACAGGGGGCCTGTCTATAGCAATCAGCCCCAGCATTTT
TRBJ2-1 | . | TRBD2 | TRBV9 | CASSVSGGTYNEQFF | TGTGCCAGCAGCGTAAGCGGGGGCACCTACAATGAGCAGTTCTTC
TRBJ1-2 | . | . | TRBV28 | CASSYRVSGYGYTF | TGTGCCAGCAGTTACAGGGTTTCAGGGTATGGCTACACCTTC
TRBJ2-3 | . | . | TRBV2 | CASSDGTRTDTQYF | TGTGCCAGCAGTGATGGCACCCGCACAGATACGCAGTATTTT
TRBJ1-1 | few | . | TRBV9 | CASSVGTGLMNTEAFF | TGTGCCAGCAGCGTAGGAACAGGTCTCATGAACACTGAAGCTTTCTTT
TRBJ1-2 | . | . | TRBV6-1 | CASTPASGGYTF | TGTGCCAGCACCCCCGCATCGGGTGGCTACACCTTC
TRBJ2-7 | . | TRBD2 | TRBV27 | CASSWSSGAYEQYF | TGTGCCAGCAGTTGGTCTAGCGGGGCCTACGAGCAGTACTTC
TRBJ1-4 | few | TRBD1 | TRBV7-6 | CASSPGQELTNEKLFF | TGTGCCAGCAGCCCAGGACAGGAGTTAACTAATGAAAAACTGTTTTTT
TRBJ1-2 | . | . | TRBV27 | CASSSKDPRQFHGYTF | TGTGCCAGCAGTAGTAAGGACCCCAGACAGTTTCATGGCTACACCTTC
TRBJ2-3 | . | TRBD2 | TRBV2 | CASSPGTSRADTQYF | TGTGCCAGCAGTCCCGGGACTAGCAGGGCAGATACGCAGTATTTT
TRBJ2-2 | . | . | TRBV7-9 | CASSLEARALNTGELFF | TGTGCCAGCAGCTTAGAAGCGCGGGCGTTGAACACCGGGGAGCTGTTTTTT
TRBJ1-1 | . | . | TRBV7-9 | CASSLALGGTEAFF | TGTGCCAGCAGCTTAGCGCTGGGGGGCACTGAAGCTTTCTTT
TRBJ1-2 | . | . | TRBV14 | CASSLRDIGGWGYTF | TGTGCCAGCAGCTTACGGGACATCGGTGGTTGGGGCTACACCTTC
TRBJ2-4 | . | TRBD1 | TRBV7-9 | CASSRQGNIQYF | TGTGCCAGCAGCCGACAGGGCAACATTCAGTACTTC
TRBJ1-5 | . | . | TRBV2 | CASSEQVNSNQPQHF | TGTGCCAGCAGTGAACAGGTGAATAGCAATCAGCCCCAGCATTTT
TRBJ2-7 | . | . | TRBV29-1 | CSALSPLYEQYF | TGCAGCGCCCTCTCCCCCCTCTACGAGCAGTACTTC
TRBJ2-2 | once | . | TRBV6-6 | CASSWTATGELFF | TGTGCCAGCAGTTGGACAGCCACCGGGGAGCTGTTTTTT